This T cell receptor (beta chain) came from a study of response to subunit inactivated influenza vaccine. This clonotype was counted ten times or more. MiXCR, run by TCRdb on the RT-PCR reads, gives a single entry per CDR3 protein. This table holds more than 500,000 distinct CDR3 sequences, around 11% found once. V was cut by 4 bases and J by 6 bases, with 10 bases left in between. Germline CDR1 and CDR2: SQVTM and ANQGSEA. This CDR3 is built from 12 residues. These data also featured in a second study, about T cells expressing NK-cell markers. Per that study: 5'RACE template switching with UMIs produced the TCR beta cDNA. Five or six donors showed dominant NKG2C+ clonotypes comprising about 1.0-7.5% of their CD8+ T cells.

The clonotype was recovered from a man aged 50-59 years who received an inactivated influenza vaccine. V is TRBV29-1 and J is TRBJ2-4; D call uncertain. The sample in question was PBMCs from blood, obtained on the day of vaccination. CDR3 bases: TGCAGCGTTGTGCAGGACGGAAACATTCAGTACTTC. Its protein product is CSVVQDGNIQYF.